The present T cell receptor beta chain was sequenced within a study of blood T cells in healthy people across ages. The use of a sample-barcoded 5' primer and a J-beta primer mix characterized a second PCR of 7 to 11 cycles. TCRdb independently ran MiXCR on the 5' RACE reads; one entry per CDR3 protein. The sample consists of roughly 1.5 million distinct CDR3 sequences, 42% of them appearing once. CDR1 and CDR2 from the germline V gene are DFQATT and SNEGSKA (reference sequence). The CDR3 spans 16 residues. With V trimmed by 1 base and J by 7 bases, 14 bases remained unmatched. Study-wide results and limits: Not knowing donor CMV status may have confounded expanded clonotype changes. In older individuals, TCR beta diversity per million T cells was lower, falling roughly linearly with age.

A word on this clonotype: Its antigen is unidentified.

The rearrangement uses TRBV20-1 and TRBJ2-3; 7 bases match TRBD1. This clonotype was obtained from a woman between 18 and 30 years old in good health. Material for sequencing was blood. Here the CDR3 DNA reads TGCAGTGCTAGAGGGTATCACAGGGGATTCGAACATACGCAGTATTTT. Amino acid sequence: CSARGYHRGFEHTQYF.